These T cell receptor beta chains were read from a single sample in a study of CD8 T cells in Susac syndrome. In TCRdb, the immunoSEQ multiplex PCR reads were re-called with MiXCR into one record per CDR3 protein. The sample gives around 130,000 distinct CDR3 sequences, 85% to 95% of which show up once; more than 0.25% is in the top ten. Sequencing was performed on CD8+ T cells from PBMCs. The receptors come from a human donor with Susac syndrome. Each CDR3 is given with its conserved first and last residue. The order of the fields is clone size, D gene, V gene, J gene, CDR3 protein, CDR3 DNA. D genes are given only for firm matches. Clone size is shown for a subset of rows, as once, few, many or a class of expanded clone.

size: once
D: TRBD2
V: TRBV9
J: TRBJ2-5
CDR3: CASSVQGLALRRETQYF
DNA: TGTGCCAGCAGCGTCCAAGGACTAGCGTTAAGAAGGGAGACCCAGTACTTC

size: NA
D: TRBD1
V: TRBV9
J: TRBJ1-2
CDR3: CASSSPGTGGDNYGYTF
DNA: TGTGCCAGCAGCTCGCCCGGGACAGGGGGCGATAACTATGGCTACACCTTC

size: NA
D: NA
V: TRBV5-6
J: TRBJ2-7
CDR3: CASSLGLGEQYF
DNA: TGTGCCAGCAGCTTGGGACTAGGCGAGCAGTACTTC

size: once
D: NA
V: TRBV6-2/TRBV6-3
J: TRBJ1-1
CDR3: CASSLQTARMNTEAFF
DNA: TGTGCCAGCAGTCTCCAGACAGCGCGAATGAACACTGAAGCTTTCTTT

size: NA
D: NA
V: TRBV10-3
J: TRBJ2-7
CDR3: CAIKGQSYEQYF
DNA: TGTGCCATCAAAGGACAGTCCTACGAGCAGTACTTC

size: NA
D: NA
V: TRBV7-2
J: TRBJ1-2
CDR3: CASSFQDLGASGYTF
DNA: TGTGCCAGCAGCTTTCAGGACCTGGGAGCCAGCGGCTACACCTTC

size: NA
D: TRBD2
V: TRBV5-6
J: TRBJ2-3
CDR3: CASSFPLAGDTQYF
DNA: TGTGCCAGCAGCTTCCCGCTAGCGGGGGATACGCAGTATTTT

size: NA
D: NA
V: TRBV13
J: TRBJ1-2
CDR3: CASSERTDGYTF
DNA: TGTGCCAGCAGCGAGAGGACGGATGGCTACACCTTC

size: NA
D: NA
V: TRBV27
J: TRBJ2-7
CDR3: CASSSQTGPYEQYF
DNA: TGTGCCAGCAGTTCCCAAACAGGGCCCTACGAGCAGTACTTC

size: NA
D: NA
V: TRBV10-3
J: TRBJ2-2
CDR3: CAISERVGELFF
DNA: TGTGCCATCAGTGAGCGCGTCGGGGAGCTGTTTTTT

size: NA
D: NA
V: TRBV11-2
J: TRBJ1-5
CDR3: CASSLAPNQPQHF
DNA: TGTGCCAGCAGCTTAGCCCCGAATCAGCCCCAGCATTTT

size: NA
D: TRBD1
V: TRBV4-3
J: TRBJ2-7
CDR3: CASSPGQAYEQYF
DNA: TGCGCCAGCAGCCCGGGACAGGCCTACGAGCAGTACTTC

size: NA
D: NA
V: TRBV12-3/TRBV12-4
J: TRBJ2-2
CDR3: CASREPGLRPKLFF
DNA: TGTGCCAGCCGCGAGCCCGGGCTCCGGCCTAAGCTGTTTTTT

size: NA
D: NA
V: TRBV14
J: TRBJ2-2
CDR3: CASSFQGNTGELFF
DNA: TGTGCCAGCAGCTTCCAGGGGAACACCGGGGAGCTGTTTTTT

size: NA
D: TRBD1
V: TRBV7-9
J: TRBJ2-1
CDR3: CASSSGTGDEQFF
DNA: TGTGCCAGCAGCTCCGGGACAGGGGATGAGCAGTTCTTC

size: NA
D: NA
V: TRBV5-4
J: TRBJ2-7
CDR3: CASSQLLYHEQYF
DNA: TGTGCCAGCAGCCAACTCCTGTACCACGAGCAGTACTTC

size: once
D: NA
V: TRBV19
J: TRBJ2-7
CDR3: CASSPTTAEQYF
DNA: TGTGCCAGTAGTCCGACGACAGCCGAGCAGTACTTC

size: NA
D: TRBD2
V: TRBV9
J: TRBJ2-7
CDR3: CASSGPGLAAEQYF
DNA: TGTGCCAGCAGCGGTCCGGGACTAGCGGCGGAGCAGTACTTC

size: NA
D: NA
V: TRBV29-1
J: TRBJ1-1
CDR3: CSVFDISLGNTEAFF
DNA: TGCAGCGTTTTTGACATCTCCCTCGGGAACACTGAAGCTTTCTTT

size: NA
D: TRBD2
V: TRBV19
J: TRBJ2-2
CDR3: CASRLSGRNTGELFF
DNA: TGTGCCAGTAGATTGAGCGGGAGGAACACCGGGGAGCTGTTTTTT

size: NA
D: NA
V: TRBV7-9
J: TRBJ2-3
CDR3: CASSTAGTDTQYF
DNA: TGTGCCAGCTCCACGGCCGGCACAGATACGCAGTATTTT

size: NA
D: NA
V: TRBV23-1
J: TRBJ1-1
CDR3: CASTPIAEAFF
DNA: TGCGCCAGCACCCCCATAGCTGAAGCTTTCTTT